The source of this TCR beta chain is a study of CD8+ T cells in alopecia areata. RNA extraction and reverse transcription yielded cDNA as sequencing template. Sequenced by immunoSEQ multiplex PCR; TCRdb stores in-frame clones only, minus some. Counted here are around 35,000 clones, under 65% occurring once; the ten biggest clones make up about 1.8%. CD4+ cells from a handful of patients underwent sorting into CD25+CD127- cells. Study results and limitations: Clarity of TCR sharing across patients fell short of that in mice, possibly HLA-related. There were also resident alphabeta T cells of normal skin sequenced in scalp samples.

This CDR3 contains 15 residues. The germline V and J ends were trimmed by 3 bases and 1 base, with 12 bases remaining between them. CDR1 is MNHNY and CDR2 is SVGAGI in the germline V gene (reference sequence). About this clone itself: The antigen remains unidentified.

This sequence was found in a human donor with alopecia areata. The chain employs TRBV6-6 and TRBJ2-5; tentatively, D is TRBD2 (6 bases). Sequenced material: CD4+ Tregs sorted from blood. CDR3 nucleotide sequence: TGTGCCAGCAGTTATAGCGGACAAACCCAAGAGACCCAGTACTTC. Protein product: CASSYSGQTQETQYF.